The T cell receptor (beta chain) under discussion was sequenced for a study of CXCR3-negative and CXCR3-positive naive CD8 T cells. Study-level points and caveats: Memory, not naive, CXCR3-negative and CXCR3-positive cells differed in TRBV-TRBJ usage. From TRB CDR3 properties, TCR strength was inferred; surface CD5 did not differ between naive subsets.

In germline, CDR1 is SQVTM, CDR2 ANQGSEA. This CDR3 has 12 amino acids. A CD45RO-CCR7+CD27+CD95- profile was what naive CD8+ T cells displayed. Carrying UMI labels, the TRB cDNA libraries were prepared through 5' RACE. TCRdb reprocessed the 5' RACE reads and keeps a single row for each CDR3 protein, giving no DNA. The sample data list around 45,000 distinct CDR3 sequences. Remarks on this clonotype: Its matching antigen is unknown.

The chain has TRBV29-1 and TRBJ2-1. The sample comprised naive CXCR3- CD8+ T cells from blood. Subset specified: CD45RO-CCR7+CD27+CD95- naive CD8+ T cells lacking CXCR3 (TNR3-). The sequence was collected from a human donor in good health. Some clones in this sample may be carry-over from other donors' samples. The CDR3: CSVDGFRVEQFF.